Listed below are T cell receptor beta chains from one sample, sequenced in a study of blood T cell repertoires in COVID-19. Here immunoSEQ multiplex PCR was the method, and the copy in TCRdb shows in-frame clones only, minus some. Among roughly 180,000 clones listed, 65% to 85% were seen once. Sample: PBMCs or T cells enriched from blood (not recorded which). These receptors were taken from a woman aged 55-75 years who had recovered from COVID-19. CDR3s include the opening cysteine and the closing phenylalanine or tryptophan. The D gene is left open where the match is weak. For some rows the clone size is stated as once, few or many, or as a class when expanded; others skip it.

d_gene	v_gene	len	j_gene	abundance	CDR3aa	CDR3nt
-	TRBV11-2	12	TRBJ2-3	-	CASSLGRDTQYF	TGTGCCAGCAGCTTGGGGAGAGATACGCAGTATTTT
TRBD2	TRBV14	15	TRBJ2-1	-	CASSRGTSAFNEQFF	TGTGCCAGCAGTCGCGGGACTAGCGCATTCAATGAGCAGTTCTTC
-	TRBV1	18	TRBJ2-1	-	CTSSHRLGLAGSRNEQFF	TGCACCAGCAGCCACAGGTTGGGACTAGCGGGGAGTAGGAATGAGCAGTTCTTC
TRBD1	TRBV12-5	16	TRBJ1-5	-	CASGWGQGEGNQPQHF	TGTGCTAGTGGTTGGGGACAGGGAGAGGGCAATCAGCCCCAGCATTTT
TRBD1	TRBV7-2	14	TRBJ2-3	-	CASSLDRATDTQYF	TGTGCCAGCAGCCTTGACAGGGCCACAGATACGCAGTATTTT
TRBD1	TRBV18	15	TRBJ1-5	-	CASSPGDRSGQPQHF	TGTGCCAGCTCACCTGGGGACAGGAGCGGACAGCCCCAGCATTTT
-	TRBV4-2	15	TRBJ2-2	-	CASSQEIGRSGELFF	TGTGCCAGCAGCCAAGAGATTGGTAGATCCGGGGAGCTGTTTTTT
TRBD1	TRBV27	15	TRBJ1-2	-	CASSLGSTGVSGYTF	TGTGCCAGCAGTTTAGGTTCGACAGGGGTATCTGGCTACACCTTC
-	TRBV24-1	14	TRBJ2-7	-	CATSRDTDSYEQYF	TGTGCCACCAGTAGAGACACCGACTCCTACGAGCAGTACTTC
-	TRBV5-6	13	TRBJ1-2	-	CASSHPAGYGYTF	TGTGCCAGCAGCCATCCTGCGGGGTATGGCTACACCTTC
TRBD2	TRBV9	14	TRBJ2-1	-	CASSVLGLTNEQFF	TGTGCCAGCAGCGTATTGGGACTAACTAATGAGCAGTTCTTC
-	TRBV5-1	13	TRBJ2-1	-	CASSPSPRNEQFF	TGCGCCAGCAGCCCCAGTCCACGAAATGAGCAGTTCTTC
-	TRBV5-1	14	TRBJ1-5	-	CASSSDSSSQPQHF	TGCGCCAGCAGCTCCGACAGTTCTTCTCAGCCCCAGCATTTT
TRBD1	TRBV7-9	16	TRBJ2-1	-	CASSPRWGQGAFEQFF	TGTGCCAGCAGCCCAAGATGGGGACAGGGGGCGTTTGAGCAGTTCTTC
TRBD2	TRBV5-4	16	TRBJ2-1	-	CASSPRTSGRANEQFF	TGTGCCAGCAGCCCCAGAACTAGCGGGAGGGCCAATGAGCAGTTCTTC
-	TRBV2	12	TRBJ2-7	-	CASSESGYEQYF	TGTGCCAGCAGTGAGTCGGGCTACGAGCAGTACTTC
-	TRBV7-9	16	TRBJ1-2	many	CASTSGRGRANYGYTF	TGTGCCAGCACCTCTGGTCGGGGGAGGGCCAACTATGGCTACACCTTC
-	TRBV28	16	TRBJ2-7	few	CASSPLDYRSSYEQYF	TGTGCCAGCAGTCCATTAGACTACCGGAGCTCCTACGAGCAGTACTTC
TRBD1	TRBV28	14	TRBJ1-1	-	CASRRQGTLSEAFF	TGTGCCAGCAGGAGACAGGGAACTCTCTCTGAAGCTTTCTTT
-	TRBV27	13	TRBJ1-1	once	CASSRGRVGEAFF	TGTGCCAGCAGCAGAGGGAGGGTCGGTGAAGCTTTCTTT
TRBD2	TRBV3-1/TRBV3-2	15	TRBJ2-1	-	CASSQGLVPYNEQFF	TGTGCCAGCAGCCAGGGACTAGTGCCCTACAATGAGCAGTTCTTC
TRBD1	TRBV5-1	15	TRBJ1-2	-	CASSQEQGATDGYTF	TGCGCCAGCAGCCAAGAGCAGGGGGCGACGGATGGCTACACCTTC
TRBD1	TRBV10-3	13	TRBJ1-1	-	CAIRDRGGTEAFF	TGTGCCATCAGAGACAGGGGAGGCACTGAAGCTTTCTTT
TRBD1	TRBV5-5	16	TRBJ1-2	-	CASSWDRDRGPGGYTF	TGTGCCAGCAGCTGGGACCGGGACAGGGGGCCGGGAGGCTACACCTTC
TRBD1	TRBV7-2	15	TRBJ1-3	-	CASSFEGAGGNTIYF	TGTGCCAGCAGCTTTGAGGGGGCGGGTGGAAACACCATATATTTT
TRBD1	TRBV3-1/TRBV3-2	15	TRBJ2-7	-	CASSLAGTGSHEQYF	TGTGCCAGCAGCTTAGCCGGGACAGGGTCCCACGAGCAGTACTTC
-	TRBV27	17	TRBJ2-1	-	CASSSRRGTSFYNEQFF	TGTGCCAGCAGTAGCAGAAGGGGGACCTCCTTTTACAATGAGCAGTTCTTC
TRBD2	TRBV28	17	TRBJ2-2	-	CASSSIRGGRVTGELFF	TGTGCCAGCAGCTCCATTCGGGGGGGGCGCGTCACCGGGGAGCTGTTTTTT
TRBD2	TRBV10-3	16	TRBJ2-2	-	CAISERSSGGAGELFF	TGTGCCATCAGTGAGAGATCCAGCGGGGGTGCCGGGGAGCTGTTTTTT
-	TRBV9	14	TRBJ2-2	-	CASARGGSPGELFF	TGTGCCAGCGCCAGGGGCGGGAGTCCCGGGGAGCTGTTTTTT
-	TRBV2	15	TRBJ1-4	-	CASNGLAGAREKLFF	TGTGCCAGCAATGGGTTGGCAGGGGCTCGTGAAAAACTGTTTTTT
-	TRBV19	14	TRBJ2-2	-	CASSQRERTGELFF	TGTGCCAGTAGTCAGAGGGAACGAACCGGGGAGCTGTTTTTT
TRBD1	TRBV6-6	16	TRBJ2-5	-	CASSSGGQGARETQYF	TGTGCCAGCAGTTCAGGTGGACAGGGGGCGCGGGAGACCCAGTACTTC
-	TRBV4-1	15	TRBJ2-3	-	CASSQGRTLTDTQYF	TGCGCCAGCAGCCAAGGGAGGACTCTTACAGATACGCAGTATTTT
TRBD1	TRBV11-2	14	TRBJ1-2	-	CASSLLRGSYGYTF	TGTGCCAGCAGCTTACTCAGGGGGAGCTATGGCTACACCTTC
-	TRBV5-1	15	TRBJ1-1	few	CASSLVLSLNTEAFF	TGCGCCAGCAGCTTGGTCCTTAGCTTGAACACTGAAGCTTTCTTT
-	TRBV3-1/TRBV3-2	14	TRBJ1-1	-	CASTPRARNTEAFF	TGTGCCAGCACCCCGAGGGCACGGAACACTGAAGCTTTCTTT
TRBD2	TRBV7-9	18	TRBJ2-7	-	CASSSDGARSGGYYEQYF	TGTGCCAGCAGCTCGGACGGGGCCCGTAGCGGGGGATACTACGAGCAGTACTTC
-	TRBV9	15	TRBJ1-2	-	CASSVGVGRGYGYTF	TGTGCCAGCAGCGTAGGCGTAGGTCGAGGCTATGGCTACACCTTC
-	TRBV2	15	TRBJ1-5	-	CASSKQGFGNQPQHF	TGTGCCAGCAGTAAACAGGGTTTTGGCAATCAGCCCCAGCATTTT
-	TRBV23-1	11	TRBJ1-5	-	CASSRRQPQHF	TGCGCCAGCAGTCGGAGGCAGCCCCAGCATTTT
-	TRBV12-3/TRBV12-4	11	TRBJ1-2	-	CASRASGSYTF	TGTGCCAGCAGAGCCTCGGGGTCCTACACCTTC
TRBD1	TRBV7-9	18	TRBJ2-1	-	CASSLGRGPRAQRAEQFF	TGTGCCAGCAGCTTAGGTAGGGGGCCGCGAGCGCAAAGAGCTGAGCAGTTCTTC
TRBD1	TRBV5-1	15	TRBJ2-1	-	CASSHRDRGRGEQFF	TGCGCCAGCAGCCACCGGGACAGGGGGCGCGGTGAGCAGTTCTTC
TRBD1	TRBV5-4	16	TRBJ2-5	-	CASSNPGTGDSETQYF	TGTGCCAGCAGCAACCCCGGGACAGGGGACAGTGAGACCCAGTACTTC
TRBD1	TRBV7-9	16	TRBJ1-2	few	CASSSGTGSLRYGYTF	TGTGCCAGCAGCTCCGGGACAGGGTCCCTACGCTATGGCTACACCTTC
-	TRBV28	14	TRBJ2-2	-	CASSLWAGTGELFF	TGTGCCAGCAGTTTATGGGCAGGCACCGGGGAGCTGTTTTTT
TRBD2	TRBV7-3	14	TRBJ2-7	-	CASSPGLAGSEQYF	TGTGCCAGCAGTCCGGGACTAGCGGGTTCCGAGCAGTACTTC
TRBD2	TRBV28	15	TRBJ2-5	once	CASSLRLAGVETQYF	TGTGCCAGCAGTTTACGTCTAGCGGGAGTAGAGACCCAGTACTTC
TRBD2	TRBV19	15	TRBJ2-1	once	CASQGASGSYNEQFF	TGTGCCAGTCAAGGGGCTAGCGGTTCCTACAATGAGCAGTTCTTC
-	TRBV20-1	15	TRBJ1-5	-	CSASIGSDSNQPQHF	TGCAGTGCTAGTATTGGCAGCGATAGCAATCAGCCCCAGCATTTT
TRBD1	TRBV29-1	14	TRBJ2-1	-	CSVGLDRTINEQFF	TGCAGCGTTGGGCTGGACAGGACCATTAATGAGCAGTTCTTC